The text below deals with one T cell receptor beta chain. Its recognized antigen is unknown. Within one base of it there is no much larger clone, and no base qualities were kept. The identical CDR3 is also encoded by other nucleotide sequences in the sample. Using the deep immunoSEQ assay, multiplex PCR amplified TCR CDR3 regions from genomic DNA. Genomic DNA extracted from each cell subset was distributed evenly over all wells of several immunoSEQ 96-well plates, and each plate served as one replicate. Each replicate PCR for sorted subsets received roughly 0.2 ug genomic DNA, equal to roughly 29,000 T cell genomes. Purified libraries were measured with a Qubit 3.0 fluorometer, size-checked on a Bioanalyzer 2100, and measured again with the KAPA Library Quantification kit. A separate single-read 150-cycle Illumina NextSeq 550 flow cell was used to sequence each immunoSEQ 96-well plate. For the original study's pipeline: Because the immunoSEQ output held only junctional sequences and lacked quality scores, the filtering could not match the filtering applied to full-length reads. Sequences were annotated with PyIR, a Python wrapper for IgBLAST v1.9, using IMGT germline references to assign V/J genes and CDR3. Reads were filtered out if the reads had weak V/J assignments (E-value above 1e-6), no CDR3, stop codons, out-of-frame junctions, or ambiguous translated residues. V3J clonotypes were defined as sequences sharing an identical inferred V gene, J gene, and CDR3 amino acid sequence. Percentage overlap between repertoires was computed as shared unique clonotypes divided by the size of the smaller repertoire. Richness of each repertoire was evaluated using RTK rarefaction, the Chao1 estimator, and Recon v2.1 estimates of unobserved clonotypes. OLGA was used to compute generation probabilities for all TCRbeta clonotypes that the gDNA method yielded from a handful of donors. Imported from immuneACCESS, the table was reduced by TCRdb to in-frame sequences with V and J called. These copies leave out some clones; in studies compared against another copy, an unresolved V gene accounts for under half, and the cause of the remainder is not known. V and J calls plus clone size are reproduced from that table; the DNA served to infer D and trimming. The sample records millions of clones, about 95% of which are singletons. More than 0.1% of the sample belongs to the ten largest clones.

From the germline V gene, CDR1 is SGHAT and CDR2 is FQNNGV. The CDR3 sequence holds 13 residues, the cysteine and phenylalanine included. Only the CDR3 part of the read is kept: 39 bases, read in frame from the first base. V is cut by 1 base and J by 3 bases, and the space between the germline ends is 7 bases. The donors were healthy, HIV-negative adults who had no recently reported acute infections or vaccinations. All donors were Caucasian adults living in Nashville, Tennessee, USA. CD4+ T cells were enriched by magnetic negative selection; naive cells were then positively selected on CD45RA, and the negative fraction formed the memory subset. Blood was collected by leukapheresis, and PBMCs were isolated by Ficoll-Histopaque density gradient centrifugation and then cryopreserved in liquid nitrogen vapor phase. Analytical flow cytometry was used to check the purity and quantity of every magnetically sorted T cell population. Genomic DNA was isolated from each sorted fraction and quantified by UV absorbance on a Nanodrop 2000c.

The data were obtained in a study of shared clonotypes between healthy human individuals (dated by TCRdb to 2018 to 2021). Describing the broader study: A couple of women and a few men aged 18 to 49 years were included in the cohort. For each donor, three plates each were used for CD4 naive and CD4 memory, two plates were used for CD8 naive, and one plate was used for CD8 memory. To increase sequencing depth and limit assay-specific biases, different laboratories used diverse techniques to prepare libraries and sequence TCR repertoires. Between about 0.8 and 9 billion PBMCs per donor were obtained by leukapheresis. The study deeply sequenced blood TCR repertoires of five healthy adults to estimate repertoire size and the extent of clonotype sharing between individuals. Overall study results and their limits: Naive subsets generally had larger estimated clonotype richness than memory subsets. Sampling was restricted to blood, and TCR repertoires in tissues likely differ from the TCR repertoires found in blood. Because the study included only a small number of donors, the genetic and exposure-history diversity represented was limited. Incomplete sequencing was indicated by rarefaction of sorted-subset datasets, despite the large sequencing depth. When several donors were compared, the shared fraction of clonotypes was around 5% for naive CD4, 3.5% to 4% for naive CD8, 2.3% for memory CD4, and 0.4% for memory CD8. Based on pairwise subsampling, the degree of clonotype sharing among donors was expected to be affected by sequencing depth. Clonotypes shared by all four sorted-subset donors showed higher generation probabilities than non-shared clonotypes.

Material for sequencing was naive CD4+ T cells sorted from blood. In light of the paper, this sample's cell subset or site label describes: CD45RA+ positively selected. The chain uses TRBV11-2 and TRBJ2-7; the D gene is unclear. The sequence derives from a man younger than 35 in good health. The encoded CDR3 is CASSLVGGYEQYF. The DNA sequence is given as TGTGCCAGCAGCTTAGTTGGCGGCTACGAGCAGTACTTC.